The 21 T cell receptor beta chains listed next were all sequenced from one sample in a study of blood T cell repertoires in COVID-19. Sequencing was performed with immunoSEQ multiplex PCR; in TCRdb, only in-frame clones are kept and a portion is missing. The table records about 69,000 clones, 79% of them present only once. The source material was peripheral blood. The origin of the receptors is a human donor in a cohort sampled during active COVID-19.

This chain links TRBV4-2 with TRBJ2-5; 11 positions match TRBD2. V gave up 1 base and J gave up 3 bases; unmatched junction bases: 13. CDR1 and CDR2 from the germline V gene are LGHNA and YNFKEQ. This CDR3 spans 19 amino acids. CDR3 residues: CASSQGRSGGGNGKETQYF. The CDR3 DNA is TGTGCCAGCAGCCAAGGTCGTAGCGGGGGGGGTAACGGAAAAGAGACCCAGTACTTC.

This chain links TRBV7-9 with TRBJ2-1; D is uncertain. The V gene lost 4 bases and the J gene lost 0 bases, with 10 bases spanning the gap. CDR3 length: 15 residues. CDR1 and CDR2 (germline): SEHNR, FQNEAQ (reference sequence). CDR3 DNA: TGTGCCAGCAGCTCCTCAACGGTCTCCTACAATGAGCAGTTCTTC. Protein product: CASSSSTVSYNEQFF. Full variable domain (missing parts from reference TRBV7-9 and TRBJ2-1): DTGVSQNPRHKITKRGQNVTFRCDPISEHNRLYWYRQTLGQGPEFLTYFQNEAQLEKSRLLSDRFSAERPKGSFSTLEIQRTEQGDSAMYLCASSSSTVSYNEQFFGPGTRLTVL.

This chain joins TRBV11-2 and TRBJ1-1, with a tentative D call TRBD1 (6 bases). Germline assignment: CDR1 SGHAT and CDR2 FQNNGV. The ends were cut back, 7 bases at V and 3 bases at J, with 15 bases in the middle. The length of the CDR3 is 14 residues. The CDR3 loop is CASTVLDRDTEAFF. The CDR3 DNA follows: TGTGCCAGCACCGTTTTGGACAGAGACACTGAAGCTTTCTTT.

The rearrangement links TRBV11-3 to TRBJ2-3; D not certain. The CDR3 totals 14 residues. V was trimmed by 1 base and J by 2 bases, leaving 7 bases between them. CDR1 and CDR2 from the germline V gene are SGHNT and YENEEA. The CDR3 DNA follows: TGTGCCAGCAGCTTAGTCGGAGACACAGATACGCAGTATTTT. Translation gives CASSLVGDTDTQYF.

This CDR3 is CASSYRNYGYTF. CDR3 in DNA: TGTGCCAGCAGCTACAGAAACTATGGCTACACCTTC. This chain joins TRBV11-2 and TRBJ1-2; D is undetermined. The ends were cut back, 4 bases at V and 2 bases at J, with 5 bases in the middle. CDR3 length: 12 residues. The germline V gene has CDR1 SGHAT and CDR2 FQNNGV.

This chain joins TRBV27 and TRBJ2-7; 9 bases match TRBD1. V shed 8 bases and J 2 bases; nucleotides not matched to a gene: 7. Germline CDR1 is MNHEY and CDR2 is SMNVEV (reference sequence). This CDR3 comprises 14 residues. The CDR3 loop reads CASGGTGLPYEQYF. The CDR3 DNA follows: TGTGCCAGCGGGGGGACAGGGCTTCCCTACGAGCAGTACTTC.

This clone showed up just once. This chain links TRBV4-1 with TRBJ2-7, with 9 bases matching TRBD1. Trimming cost V 4 bases and J 1 base; bases outside gene matches: 5. This CDR3 has 15 amino acids. Germline lookup yields CDR1 MGHRA and CDR2 YSYEKL. CDR3 DNA sequence: TGCGCCAGCAGCCCCGGACAGGGGCCTTCCTACGAGCAGTACTTC. Translated, it gives CASSPGQGPSYEQYF.

This chain links TRBV5-1 with TRBJ1-1; TRBD1 might be the D (5 bases). The CDR3 contains 13 residues. V dropped 7 bases and J dropped 1 base, with 11 bases sitting between them. The germline V gene has CDR1 SGHRS and CDR2 YFSETQ. The CDR3 region has the DNA TGCGCCAGCTCCGACAGATCGAACACTGAAGCTTTCTTT. Its protein product is CASSDRSNTEAFF.

The chain combines TRBV18 with TRBJ2-7; TRBD1 agrees at 10 bases. Trimming took 6 bases from V and 6 from J; bases not matched to a gene: 11. The CDR3 runs 15 residues. Per the germline V gene, CDR1 is KGHSH and CDR2 is LQKENI. In nucleotides, the CDR3 is TGTGCCAGCTCCCCGATCGGGACAGGGGATGGCGAGCAGTACTTC. The encoded protein is CASSPIGTGDGEQYF.

This chain uses TRBV5-4 with TRBJ2-5, with 7 bases aligning to TRBD2. The J segment lost 3 bases and the V segment lost 3 bases, leaving 8 bases of the junction unmatched. The CDR3 is 15 amino acids. CDR1 is SGHNT and CDR2 is YYREEE in the germline V gene (reference sequence). Here the CDR3 reads CASSSGGRSEETQYF. Here the CDR3 DNA reads TGTGCCAGCAGCTCCGGGGGGAGGAGTGAAGAGACCCAGTACTTC.

The chain uses TRBV5-1 and TRBJ1-5; 7 bases are a match to TRBD1. V lost 0 bases and J lost 4; bases outside the gene matches: 4. The germline V gene has CDR1 SGHRS and CDR2 YFSETQ. CDR3 size: 15 residues. CDR3 in amino acids: CASSLGDSLNQPQHF. The CDR3 DNA reads TGCGCCAGCAGCTTGGGGGACAGCTTAAATCAGCCCCAGCATTTT.

The rearrangement links TRBV24-1 to TRBJ2-7; the match to TRBD2 covers 13 bases. Losses at the gene ends were 5 bases for V and 0 bases for J; bases not matched to a gene: 6. The length of the CDR3 is 17 residues. CDR1 is KGHDR and CDR2 is SFDVKD in the germline V gene. DNA of the CDR3: TGTGCCACCAGTGGGTCTACTAGCGGGGGGGCCTCCTACGAGCAGTACTTC. It translates to CATSGSTSGGASYEQYF.

The rearrangement uses TRBV20-1 and TRBJ2-5; 14 bases are shared with TRBD2. The germline gives CDR1 DFQATT, CDR2 SNEGSKA (reference sequence). This CDR3 has 16 residues. V lost 3 bases to trimming and J lost 1 base; unmatched junction nucleotides: 4. CDR3 nucleotide sequence: TGCAGTGCTAGTCGGACTAGCGGGGGGACCCAAGAGACCCAGTACTTC. Protein: CSASRTSGGTQETQYF.

This chain connects TRBV25-1 to TRBJ1-1, with D perhaps matching TRBD1 (5 bases). Deletions cut 2 bases from V and 10 bases from J, with 8 bases between. The germline V gene encodes CDR1 MGHDK and CDR2 SYGVNS. The CDR3 has 11 residues. The CDR3 DNA sequence: TGTGCCAGCAGTGAAGTAGGGGCAGCTTTCTTT. Translated, it gives CASSEVGAAFF.

V is TRBV4-2 and J is TRBJ1-1; TRBD1 aligns across 7 bases. The germline V gene encodes CDR1 LGHNA and CDR2 YNFKEQ. Unmatched junction bases numbered 14, after V lost 3 bases and J lost 7 bases. The CDR3 has 16 residues. CDR3 protein: CASSQEQLGGRGEAFF. DNA for the CDR3: TGTGCCAGCAGCCAGGAGCAGTTAGGGGGCAGGGGTGAAGCTTTCTTT.

This clone occurred a few times. The genes are TRBV5-1 and TRBJ1-2; TRBD1 might be the D (5 bases). This CDR3 is built from 14 residues. Germline values: CDR1 SGHRS, CDR2 YFSETQ. Trimming shortened V by 4 bases and J by 4 bases, and 14 bases separated the two germline ends. CDR3 sequence reads: CASSPGLLGYGYTF. The CDR3 bases are TGCGCCAGCAGCCCAGGGCTCTTGGGCTATGGCTACACCTTC.

This clone has a handful of counts. The chain couples TRBV18 to TRBJ2-3; 12 bases agree with TRBD2. Germline V gene sequence: CDR1 KGHSH, CDR2 LQKENI. The CDR3 consists of 16 residues. The J segment lost 4 bases and the V segment lost 2 bases, leaving 4 bases of the junction unmatched. The CDR3 DNA sequence: TGTGCCAGCTCACCATTTTCTAGCGGGGGGGCAGATACGCAGTATTTT. As protein: CASSPFSSGGADTQYF.

The chain has TRBV14 and TRBJ1-6, with unresolved D. This CDR3 is built from 14 residues. V was pared by 4 bases and J by 2 bases, with 6 bases between. Germline CDR1 is SGHDN and CDR2 is FVKESK. As DNA, the CDR3 is TGTGCCAGCAGCCTAAATGCCTATAATTCACCCCTCCACTTT. This encodes CASSLNAYNSPLHF.

The chain combines TRBV19 with TRBJ1-1; possible D gene TRBD1, 6 bases. Germline V gene data show CDR1 as LNHDA and CDR2 as SQIVND (reference sequence). The V end lost 4 bases, the J end lost 4 bases, and 10 bases lay between the germline ends. This CDR3 is 13 amino acids long. The CDR3 DNA sequence: TGTGCCAGTAGTACAGGGGAGGGCACTGAAGCTTTCTTT. This sequence encodes CASSTGEGTEAFF. Drawing the rest from reference TRBV19 and TRBJ1-1, the complete variable domain is DGGITQSPKYLFRKEGQNVTLSCEQNLNHDAMYWYRQDPGQGLRLIYYSQIVNDFQKGDIAEGYSVSREKKESFPLTVTSAQKNPTAFYLCASSTGEGTEAFFGQGTRLTVV.

The chain couples TRBV6-6 to TRBJ2-1; perhaps TRBD1 as D (6 bases). In germline, CDR1 is MNHNY, CDR2 SVGAGI (reference sequence). V lost 2 bases, J lost 6 bases, and 17 bases lay in between. CDR3 length equals 16 residues. CDR3 in amino acids: CASSYGGGGPRNEQFF. The CDR3 DNA sequence: TGTGCCAGCAGTTACGGGGGCGGAGGACCCCGCAATGAGCAGTTCTTC.

Only one count was recorded for this clone. The chain has TRBV10-3 and TRBJ2-7; 10 nucleotides match TRBD1. This CDR3 region has 15 residues. In germline, CDR1 is ENHRY, CDR2 SYGVKD. V gave up 11 bases and J gave up 1 base; unmatched junction bases: 11. CDR3 loop: CASIPGQGSSYEQYF. In DNA form, the CDR3 reads TGTGCCTCCATCCCGGGACAGGGGAGTTCCTACGAGCAGTACTTC.